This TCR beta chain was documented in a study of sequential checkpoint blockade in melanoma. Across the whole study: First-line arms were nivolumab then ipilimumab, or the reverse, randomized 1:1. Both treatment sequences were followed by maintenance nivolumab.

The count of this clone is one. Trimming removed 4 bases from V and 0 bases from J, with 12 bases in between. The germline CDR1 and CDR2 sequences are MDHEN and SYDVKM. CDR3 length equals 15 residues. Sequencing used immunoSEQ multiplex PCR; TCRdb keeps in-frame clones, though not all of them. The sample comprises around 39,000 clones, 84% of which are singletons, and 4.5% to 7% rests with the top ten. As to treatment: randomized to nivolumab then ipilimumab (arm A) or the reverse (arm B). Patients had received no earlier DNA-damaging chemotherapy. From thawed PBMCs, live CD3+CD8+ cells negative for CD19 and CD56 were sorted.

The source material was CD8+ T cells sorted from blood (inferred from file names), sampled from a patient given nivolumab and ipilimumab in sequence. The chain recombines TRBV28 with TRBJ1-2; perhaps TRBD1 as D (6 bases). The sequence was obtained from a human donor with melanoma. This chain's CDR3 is CASSSPQGANYGYTF. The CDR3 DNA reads TGTGCCAGCAGTTCCCCACAGGGCGCTAACTATGGCTACACCTTC.